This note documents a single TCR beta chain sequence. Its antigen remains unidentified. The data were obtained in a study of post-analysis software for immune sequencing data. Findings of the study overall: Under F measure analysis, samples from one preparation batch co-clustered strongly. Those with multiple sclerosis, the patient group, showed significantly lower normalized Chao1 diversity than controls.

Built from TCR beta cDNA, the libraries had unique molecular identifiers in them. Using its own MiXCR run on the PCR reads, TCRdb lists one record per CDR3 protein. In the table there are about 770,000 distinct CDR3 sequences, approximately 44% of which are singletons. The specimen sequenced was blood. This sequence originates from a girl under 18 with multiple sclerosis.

The CDR3 reads CASGVSADEPEQYF. The CDR3 DNA is TGCGCCAGCGGTGTCTCGGCGGACGAACCCGAGCAGTACTTC. The rearrangement uses TRBV5-1 and TRBJ2-7; no clear D gene. The CDR3 sequence is 14 residues long. Germline-derived CDR1 and CDR2 are SGHRS and YFSETQ. V lost 7 bases and J lost 6, with 20 bases in between.